This TCR beta chain was observed in a study of blood T cell repertoires in COVID-19. The overall study: Samples taken during acute and convalescent COVID-19 were collected in the United States, Italy and Spain. T cells, B-cell-depleted T cells, or PBMCs supplied cDNA or gDNA.

Under the authors' procedure: Quantification of nucleated cells was approximated via reference gene primer amplification. Repertoires were generated with immunoSEQ multiplex PCR, while TCRdb's copy carries only in-frame clones and drops some. V, J and clone size are taken as reported in that table, and D and trimming were inferred from the DNA itself. The repertoire consists of about 49,000 clones, with about 90% occurring once and the leading ten covering over 10%. The V gene lost 4 bases and the J gene lost 4 bases, with 17 bases spanning the gap. This CDR3 region has 15 residues. The V gene's germline CDR1 is ENHRY and CDR2 SYGVKD.

The receptor comes from a man at least 80 years old with acute or convalescent COVID-19. Material: peripheral blood. The rearrangement uses TRBV10-3 and TRBJ2-7; weak D call: TRBD1 (5 bases). The CDR3 reads CAISVEAGLGYEQYF. CDR3 DNA sequence: TGTGCCATCAGTGTTGAGGCAGGGCTGGGGTACGAGCAGTACTTC.